These 32 T cell receptor beta chains were sequenced from one sample in a study of cytomegalovirus exposure and HLA in healthy donors. Clones were read by immunoSEQ multiplex PCR, and TCRdb kept only the in-frame ones, dropping some. The table records over 150,000 clones, roughly four fifths of them present only once. The sequenced sample consisted of PBMCs. These receptors were collected from a woman aged 18 to 35 in good health and CMV-seropositive.

Only one count was recorded for this clone. The chain joins TRBV29-1 to TRBJ2-5, with TRBD1 identical over 9 bases. The junction had 22 bases not matched to a gene; V was cut back by 7 bases and J by 4 bases. The CDR3 has 18 residues. Germline CDR1 is SQVTM and CDR2 is ANQGSEA. The CDR3 bases are TGCAGCGCTAGACTGGGGGAAAAACAGGGGGCTAAGGTAGAGACCCAGTACTTC. The encoded protein is CSARLGEKQGAKVETQYF.

This CDR3 reads CATSRDRSGGGETQYF. As DNA, the CDR3 is TGTGCCACCAGCAGAGATCGTAGCGGGGGAGGCGAGACCCAGTACTTC. The chain joins TRBV15 to TRBJ2-5; TRBD2 matches 9 bases. CDR1 LNHNV and CDR2 YYDKDF come from the germline V gene (reference sequence). This CDR3 comprises 16 residues. With 0 bases clipped from V and 5 bases from J, the junction kept 7 bases outside the gene matches.

The rearrangement links TRBV5-4 to TRBJ2-5; D may be TRBD2 (5 bases). Between the trimmed V and J ends, which lost 3 bases and 4 bases, there was a span of 19 bases. Germline V gives CDR1 SGHNT, CDR2 YYREEE (reference sequence). The CDR3 consists of 16 residues. This CDR3 is CASSSLGTSRRETQYF. The CDR3 DNA is TGTGCCAGCAGCTCCCTTGGTACTAGTAGGCGAGAGACCCAGTACTTC.

The V call is TRBV7-2, the J call TRBJ1-5; 8 bases are shared with TRBD1. CDR1 and CDR2 (germline): SGHTA, FQGNSA. The length of the CDR3 is 16 residues. Germline trimming cut 4 bases from V and 5 bases from J; bases unmatched to any gene: 10. This CDR3 is CASSSQDRGTYQPQHF. In DNA form, the CDR3 reads TGTGCCAGCAGCTCCCAAGACAGGGGCACGTATCAGCCCCAGCATTTT.

The chain couples TRBV4-1 to TRBJ2-5, with a weak D call TRBD1 (5 bases). The CDR3 runs 17 residues. Germline loops: CDR1 MGHRA, CDR2 YSYEKL. With 1 base removed from V and 2 bases from J, the gap between germline ends came to 17 bases. CDR3 in amino acids: CASSQAERATAQETQYF. CDR3 DNA sequence: TGCGCCAGCAGCCAAGCTGAAAGGGCGACAGCTCAAGAGACCCAGTACTTC.

As regards this clone: Other DNA sequences from this sample encode an identical CDR3 as well. The chain combines TRBV6-5 with TRBJ2-1; possibly TRBD2 for D (5 bases). This CDR3 has 15 residues. CDR1 MNHEY and CDR2 SVGAGI come from the germline V gene. V was shortened by 4 bases and J by 0 bases, with 10 bases between the two germline ends. In nucleotides, the CDR3 is TGTGCCAGCAGTTTGAGCGGTTCCTCCTACAATGAGCAGTTCTTC. Its protein product is CASSLSGSSYNEQFF.

The CDR3 DNA sequence: TGTGCCAGCAGCCCCGAGAACAGGGACACTGAAGCTTTCTTT. As protein: CASSPENRDTEAFF. The V and J genes are TRBV5-4 and TRBJ1-1, with D perhaps matching TRBD1 (6 bases). The germline V gene encodes CDR1 SGHNT and CDR2 YYREEE (reference sequence). CDR3 size: 14 residues. V was shortened by 4 bases and J by 3 bases, with 13 bases between the two germline ends.

This chain uses TRBV7-9 with TRBJ1-5; 9 nucleotides match TRBD1. Losses at the gene ends were 1 base for V and 4 bases for J; bases not matched to a gene: 2. Germline assignment: CDR1 SEHNR and CDR2 FQNEAQ (reference sequence). The CDR3 loop spans 15 amino acids. Written as DNA, the CDR3 is TGTGCCAGCAGCTTAGTAGGGACAGGGAATCAGCCCCAGCATTTT. Protein: CASSLVGTGNQPQHF.

This clone was detected a few times. The chain is built from TRBV6-1 and TRBJ2-3; D is unclear. The V gene lost 6 bases and the J gene lost 2 bases, with 3 bases spanning the gap. The CDR3 has 11 residues. The germline V gene has CDR1 MNHNS and CDR2 SASEGT. Here the CDR3 reads CASSNTDTQYF. The CDR3 DNA reads TGTGCCAGCAGCAACACAGATACGCAGTATTTT.

The gene calls are TRBV4-1 and TRBJ1-4; no definite D call. V was pared by 4 bases and J by 3 bases, with 12 bases between. The germline CDR1 and CDR2 sequences are MGHRA and YSYEKL. The CDR3 is made up of 15 amino acids. The CDR3 DNA sequence: TGCGCCAGCAGCCCCCTCGGGATCGCTAATGAAAAACTGTTTTTT. Translated: CASSPLGIANEKLFF.

The chain has TRBV6-5 and TRBJ2-1; perhaps TRBD1 as D (5 bases). Per the germline V gene, CDR1 is MNHEY and CDR2 is SVGAGI. V shed 2 bases and J shed 7 bases, with 18 bases lying between them. The CDR3 consists of 16 residues. The CDR3 reads CASSYGVTPQGNEQFF. The CDR3 bases are TGTGCCAGCAGTTACGGGGTCACCCCCCAGGGTAATGAGCAGTTCTTC.

This sequence joins TRBV7-9 and TRBJ2-1; D unresolved. CDR1 is SEHNR and CDR2 is FQNEAQ in the germline V gene (reference sequence). Trimming took off 8 bases at V and 7 bases at J, with 6 bases between the two ends. The CDR3 has 10 residues. CDR3 in DNA: TGTGCCAGCGAACTAAATGAGCAGTTCTTC. Residues: CASELNEQFF.

In its sample, this clone was seen once. V and J are TRBV11-2 and TRBJ2-5, with D perhaps TRBD2 (6 bases). The CDR3 contains 13 residues. CDR1 and CDR2 from the germline V gene are SGHAT and FQNNGV. Trimming shortened V by 5 bases and J by 3 bases, and 10 bases separated the two germline ends. The CDR3 is CASSPTREETQYF. The CDR3 bases are TGTGCCAGCAGCCCGACTAGGGAAGAGACCCAGTACTTC.

The rearrangement links TRBV9 to TRBJ2-3; the match to TRBD2 covers 9 bases. The V and J ends lost 4 bases and 3 bases, in that order; junction bases with no gene match: 9. In germline, CDR1 is SGDLS, CDR2 YYNGEE. This CDR3 is 16 amino acids long. The CDR3 nucleotides read TGTGCCAGCAGCCGGGGCCTAGCGGGGATAACAGATACGCAGTATTTT. Residues: CASSRGLAGITDTQYF. The complete variable domain, with remaining parts taken from reference TRBV9 and TRBJ2-3, reads DSGVTQTPKHLITATGQRVTLRCSPRSGDLSVYWYQQSLDQGLQFLIQYYNGEERAKGNILERFSAQQFPDLHSELNLSSLELGDSALYFCASSRGLAGITDTQYFGPGTRLTVL.

This clone turned up a few times. The chain carries TRBV7-8 and TRBJ1-3, with 7 bases lining up with TRBD1. Germline V gene data show CDR1 as SGHVS and CDR2 as FQNEAQ. This CDR3 region has 14 residues. Trimming removed 6 bases from V and 2 bases from J; junction bases left unmatched: 4. The CDR3 loop is CASSRTGAGNTIYF. The CDR3 nucleotides read TGTGCCAGCAGTCGAACAGGGGCTGGAAACACCATATATTTT.

V and J are TRBV14 and TRBJ2-1, with D uncertain. Trimming pared 4 bases from V and 2 bases from J, leaving 12 bases between. From germline, CDR1 is SGHDN and CDR2 FVKESK. This CDR3 is 15 amino acids long. CDR3 sequence: CASSPTGFTYNEQFF. CDR3 sequence (DNA): TGTGCCAGCAGCCCGACCGGGTTTACCTACAATGAGCAGTTCTTC.

The chain links TRBV2 to TRBJ2-7; possible D gene TRBD2, 6 bases. In germline, CDR1 is SNHLY, CDR2 FYNNEI. V lost 8 bases to trimming and J lost 0 bases, with 8 bases between them. The CDR3 spans 12 residues. CDR3 sequence (DNA): TGTGCCAGCCGGGAGCTCTCCTACGAGCAGTACTTC. Translation gives CASRELSYEQYF. Supplemented by reference TRBV2 and TRBJ2-7, the full variable domain reads EPEVTQTPSHQVTQMGQEVILRCVPISNHLYFYWYRQILGQKVEFLVSFYNNEISEKSEIFDDQFSVERPDGSNFTLKIRSTKLEDSAMYFCASRELSYEQYFGPGTRLTVT.

This chain links TRBV5-6 with TRBJ1-2, with D possibly matching TRBD1 (6 bases). Germline assignment: CDR1 SGHDT and CDR2 YYEEEE. V dropped 4 bases and J dropped 4 bases, with 8 bases sitting between them. CDR3 size: 12 residues. CDR3 coding DNA: TGTGCCAGCAGCGGGGGCGTCTATGGCTACACCTTC. Its protein product is CASSGGVYGYTF.

The rearrangement joins TRBV6-5 to TRBJ2-2; D is ambiguous. V lost 2 bases and J 1 base, leaving 11 bases between the germline ends. The CDR3 has 16 amino acids. Germline values: CDR1 MNHEY, CDR2 SVGAGI. DNA of the CDR3: TGTGCCAGCAGTTACGGGCCTCCACTGAACACCGGGGAGCTGTTTTTT. It encodes CASSYGPPLNTGELFF.

The gene calls are TRBV27 and TRBJ2-6; 9 bases line up with TRBD1. V was pared by 2 bases and J by 0 bases, with 11 bases of the junction left unmatched. This CDR3 has 20 residues. Germline CDR1 is MNHEY and CDR2 is SMNVEV (reference sequence). This CDR3 reads CASSLLRGTGYSSGANVLTF. The CDR3 coding sequence is TGTGCCAGCAGTTTACTAAGGGGGACAGGGTATAGCTCTGGGGCCAACGTCCTGACTTTC.

V is TRBV6-1 and J is TRBJ2-7; 7 positions match TRBD1. The trim removed 1 base at V and 4 bases at J, leaving 4 bases unmatched. This CDR3 has 14 amino acids. The germline V gene has CDR1 MNHNS and CDR2 SASEGT. The chain's CDR3 is CASSEGQGRYEQYF. CDR3 nucleotide sequence: TGTGCCAGCAGTGAAGGACAGGGAAGGTACGAGCAGTACTTC.

V and J are TRBV18 and TRBJ1-5, with 7 bases matching TRBD1. V lost 3 bases and J lost 3; bases outside the gene matches: 5. The CDR3 covers 15 residues. Germline V gene data show CDR1 as KGHSH and CDR2 as LQKENI. The CDR3 nucleotides are TGTGCCAGCTCACCTCTGGACAGGACCAATCAGCCCCAGCATTTT. Its protein product is CASSPLDRTNQPQHF.

DNA of the CDR3: TGTGCCACCGAGGACAGAGGCACAGATACGCAGTATTTT. Protein: CATEDRGTDTQYF. The gene calls are TRBV19 and TRBJ2-3, with D possibly being TRBD1 (6 bases). Trimming shortened V by 10 bases and J by 1 base, and 12 bases separated the two germline ends. Germline V lookup: CDR1 LNHDA, CDR2 SQIVND (reference sequence). This CDR3 has 13 residues.

This chain uses TRBV4-1 with TRBJ2-6; a possible D gene is TRBD1 (5 bases). V lost 4 bases and J 4 bases, leaving 20 bases between the germline ends. Germline V gene sequence: CDR1 MGHRA, CDR2 YSYEKL. This CDR3 is built from 18 residues. CDR3 residues: CASSREAPFQGGANVLTF. The CDR3 coding sequence is TGCGCCAGCAGCCGTGAAGCTCCCTTTCAGGGCGGGGCCAACGTCCTGACTTTC.

V is TRBV5-5 and J is TRBJ1-2, with D possibly matching TRBD1 (6 bases). The germline V gene encodes CDR1 SGHKS and CDR2 YYEKEE (reference sequence). Trimming stripped 4 bases from V and 4 bases from J, with 17 bases between. This CDR3 region has 15 residues. CDR3 coding DNA: TGTGCCAGCAGCCCCGCGGACAGCGTGGGCTATGGCTACACCTTC. It is translated as CASSPADSVGYGYTF.

This sequence joins TRBV25-1 and TRBJ2-5; TRBD2 agrees at 9 bases. J lost 2 bases, V lost 6 bases, and 1 base had no gene match. This CDR3 is built from 13 residues. CDR1 is MGHDK, CDR2 SYGVNS, per germline. In DNA form, the CDR3 reads TGTGCCAGCAGAACTAGCGGGCAAGAGACCCAGTACTTC. It translates to CASRTSGQETQYF.

This rearrangement joins TRBV11-2 to TRBJ1-1; D not certain. CDR3 size: 13 residues. The germline V gene encodes CDR1 SGHAT and CDR2 FQNNGV. V was shortened by 5 bases and J by 0 bases, with 7 bases between the two germline ends. The CDR3 protein is CASSLKMNTEAFF. The CDR3 DNA sequence: TGTGCCAGCAGCCTAAAAATGAACACTGAAGCTTTCTTT.

The V call is TRBV9, the J call TRBJ2-5; maybe TRBD2 (5 bases). The germline V and J ends were trimmed by 4 bases and 5 bases, with 18 bases remaining between them. CDR1 is SGDLS and CDR2 is YYNGEE in the germline V gene. The CDR3 contains 15 residues. The CDR3 bases are TGTGCCAGCAGCCCCGCTAGCCACCGTCCGGAGACCCAGTACTTC. Translation: CASSPASHRPETQYF.

This chain connects TRBV5-6 to TRBJ1-1, with D possibly TRBD1 on 6 matching bases. The germline V gene encodes CDR1 SGHDT and CDR2 YYEEEE. The CDR3 is made up of 16 amino acids. The V gene lost 4 bases and the J gene lost 0 bases, with 16 bases spanning the gap. This CDR3 is CASSDPRDTLNTEAFF. CDR3 sequence (DNA): TGTGCCAGCAGCGACCCTAGGGACACCTTGAACACTGAAGCTTTCTTT.

V is TRBV7-3 and J is TRBJ2-1, with D possibly matching TRBD1 (5 bases). V was trimmed by 5 bases and J by 4 bases, leaving 15 bases between them. Germline V lookup: CDR1 SGHTA, CDR2 FQGTGA. The CDR3 loop spans 15 amino acids. CDR3 in amino acids: CASSQTGSGYNEQFF. CDR3 DNA sequence: TGTGCCAGCAGCCAAACCGGGTCAGGGTACAATGAGCAGTTCTTC.

The chain is built from TRBV27 and TRBJ1-4; D may be TRBD1 (5 bases). Germline assignment: CDR1 MNHEY and CDR2 SMNVEV (reference sequence). Trimming took off 2 bases at V and 3 bases at J, with 10 bases between the two ends. The CDR3 is 15 amino acids. The CDR3 sequence is CASSLRAGANEKLFF. CDR3 nucleotides: TGTGCCAGCAGTTTAAGGGCGGGGGCTAATGAAAAACTGTTTTTT.

In its sample, this clone was seen a few times. CDR3 sequence reads: CASVGGASEQYF. The CDR3, as DNA: TGTGCCAGCGTCGGGGGGGCGAGCGAGCAGTACTTC. V is TRBV11-2 and J is TRBJ2-7; 8 bases are a match to TRBD2. The length of the CDR3 is 12 residues. Germline V CDR1 and CDR2: SGHAT, FQNNGV. V was clipped by 8 bases and J by 6 bases; unmatched bases: 6.